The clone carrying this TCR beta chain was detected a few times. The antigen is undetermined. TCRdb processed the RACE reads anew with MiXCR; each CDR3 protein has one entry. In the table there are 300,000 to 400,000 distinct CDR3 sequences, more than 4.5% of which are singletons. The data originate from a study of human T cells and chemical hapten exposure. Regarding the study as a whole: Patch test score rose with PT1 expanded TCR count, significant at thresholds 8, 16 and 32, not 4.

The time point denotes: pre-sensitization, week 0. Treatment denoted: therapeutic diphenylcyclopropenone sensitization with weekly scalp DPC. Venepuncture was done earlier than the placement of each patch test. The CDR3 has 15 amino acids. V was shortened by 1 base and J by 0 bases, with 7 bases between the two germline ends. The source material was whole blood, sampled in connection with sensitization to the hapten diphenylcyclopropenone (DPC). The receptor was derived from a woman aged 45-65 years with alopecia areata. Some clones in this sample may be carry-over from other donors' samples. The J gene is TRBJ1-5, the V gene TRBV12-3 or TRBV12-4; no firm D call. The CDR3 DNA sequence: TGTGCCAGCAGTTTAGACGGGCATAGCAATCAGCCCCAGCATTTT. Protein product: CASSLDGHSNQPQHF.